These 27 T cell receptor beta chains came from one sample sequenced in a study of blood T cell repertoires in COVID-19. TCRdb's table, derived via immunoSEQ multiplex PCR, lists solely in-frame clones and lacks some. The table shows 400,000 or so clones, with 90% occurring only once. Sequencing was done on a sample of PBMCs or T cells enriched from blood (not recorded which). The receptors were gathered from a man between 18 and 29 years old who had recovered from COVID-19.

This sequence joins TRBV3-1 (or the pseudogene TRBV3-2) and TRBJ1-1; TRBD1 is a possible D gene (6 bases). The CDR3 runs to 11 residues. Per the germline V gene, CDR1 is LGHDT and CDR2 is YNNKEL (reference sequence). Trimming pared 3 bases from V and 8 bases from J, leaving 7 bases between. Here the CDR3 DNA reads TGTGCCAGCAGCCATGGGACAGAAGCTTTCTTT. Residues: CASSHGTEAFF.

This clone was counted a few times. The chain links TRBV7-3 to TRBJ2-5; the D gene is possibly TRBD1 (5 bases). The V gene's germline CDR1 is SGHTA and CDR2 FQGTGA. V lost 8 bases and J 3 bases, leaving 10 bases between the germline ends. The CDR3 has 12 residues. The CDR3 DNA follows: TGTGCCAGCCTTAGGGGTAAAGAGACCCAGTACTTC. Protein product: CASLRGKETQYF.

The chain joins TRBV28 to TRBJ1-2; 7 bases map to TRBD1. Unmatched junction bases numbered 15, after V lost 8 bases and J lost 3 bases. This CDR3 region has 16 residues. The germline V gene has CDR1 MDHEN and CDR2 SYDVKM. The CDR3 loop reads CASLTPRTGLDYGYTF. CDR3 DNA sequence: TGTGCCAGCCTAACGCCTCGGACAGGTCTAGACTATGGCTACACCTTC.

The chain combines TRBV24-1 with TRBJ2-1, with a weak D call TRBD1 (6 bases). The CDR3 spans 16 residues. The germline V gene encodes CDR1 KGHDR and CDR2 SFDVKD. The germline V and J ends were trimmed by 1 base and 6 bases, with 15 bases remaining between them. This CDR3 reads CATSDFIRGRVNEQFF. CDR3 sequence (DNA): TGTGCCACCAGTGATTTCATCAGGGGTCGGGTCAATGAGCAGTTCTTC.

Note on this clone: This sample also contains other DNA sequences that code for the same CDR3. This chain uses TRBV24-1 with TRBJ2-7, with 7 bases identical to TRBD2. Germline-derived CDR1 and CDR2 are KGHDR and SFDVKD. This CDR3 region has 14 residues. With V trimmed by 4 bases and J by 1 base, 3 bases remained unmatched. The CDR3 region has the DNA TGTGCCACCAGTGAGGCTAGCGGATCCTACGAGCAGTACTTC. Translation: CATSEASGSYEQYF.

This clone was counted a single time. V usage is TRBV28 and J usage is TRBJ1-2, with D possibly matching TRBD1 (5 bases). Trimming took 7 bases from V and 0 from J, leaving 9 bases between them. The CDR3 extends over 13 amino acids. The V gene's germline CDR1 is MDHEN and CDR2 SYDVKM. Written as DNA, the CDR3 is TGTGCCAGCACAAGGGGCGCTAACTATGGCTACACCTTC. This gives the protein CASTRGANYGYTF.

The chain is built from TRBV5-1 and TRBJ2-1; TRBD2 aligns across 8 bases. V lost 9 bases and J lost 6; bases outside the gene matches: 8. The CDR3 loop spans 13 amino acids. From germline, CDR1 is SGHRS and CDR2 YFSETQ. The CDR3 region is CATSTSASNEQFF. CDR3 nucleotide sequence: TGCGCCACCTCGACTAGCGCCTCCAATGAGCAGTTCTTC.

The chain couples TRBV27 to TRBJ1-5; 11 bases fit TRBD1. Germline values: CDR1 MNHEY, CDR2 SMNVEV (reference sequence). CDR3 length equals 17 residues. The V and J ends lost 5 bases and 0 bases, in that order; junction bases with no gene match: 6. Written as DNA, the CDR3 is TGTGCCAGCAGTCCCGGACAGGGGGCAGTTAGCAATCAGCCCCAGCATTTT. Its translation: CASSPGQGAVSNQPQHF.

The chain recombines TRBV7-2 with TRBJ1-1; tentative D call: TRBD1 (6 bases). Germline loops: CDR1 SGHTA, CDR2 FQGNSA. This CDR3 region has 13 residues. Trimming removed 5 bases from V and 6 bases from J, with 13 bases in between. CDR3 region: CASSRRGGPEAFF. In DNA, the CDR3 is TGTGCCAGCAGCCGGCGGGGGGGGCCTGAAGCTTTCTTT. Filled out from reference TRBV7-2 and TRBJ1-1, the complete variable domain reads GAGVSQSPSNKVTEKGKDVELRCDPISGHTALYWYRQSLGQGLEFLIYFQGNSAPDKSGLPSDRFSAERTGGSVSTLTIQRTQQEDSAVYLCASSRRGGPEAFFGQGTRLTVV.

This clone came up once. The chain joins TRBV7-8 to TRBJ2-3; TRBD2 might be the D (6 bases). Germline CDR1 SGHVS, CDR2 FQNEAQ. The CDR3 loop spans 15 amino acids. Deletions cut 10 bases from V and 2 bases from J, with 19 bases between. The CDR3 spells CATQKLAENTDTQYF. CDR3 sequence (DNA): TGTGCCACCCAGAAACTAGCCGAGAACACAGATACGCAGTATTTT. Filled out from reference TRBV7-8 and TRBJ2-3, the complete variable domain reads GAGVSQSPRYKVAKRGQDVALRCDPISGHVSLFWYQQALGQGPEFLTYFQNEAQLDKSGLPSDRFFAERPEGSVSTLKIQRTQQEDSAVYLCATQKLAENTDTQYFGPGTRLTVL.

The rearrangement uses TRBV10-3 and TRBJ1-1; tentative D call: TRBD1 (5 bases). The CDR3 loop spans 13 amino acids. CDR1 ENHRY and CDR2 SYGVKD come from the germline V gene. The germline V and J ends were trimmed by 5 bases and 10 bases, with 17 bases remaining between them. In nucleotides, the CDR3 is TGTGCCATCAGTAGAGAGGACAATGAAAGAGCTTTCTTT. Translated, it gives CAISREDNERAFF.

The CDR3 DNA reads as TGTGCCAGCTCCTCAGGGCTGGGCGCCTACGAGCAGTACTTC. Translating gives CASSSGLGAYEQYF. The V call is TRBV18, the J call TRBJ2-7, with D possibly TRBD1 on 5 matching bases. Trimming left V 6 bases short and J 2 bases short, with 14 bases between. The CDR3 has 14 amino acids. Germline assignment: CDR1 KGHSH and CDR2 LQKENI.

The rearrangement uses TRBV7-9 and TRBJ2-6, with D perhaps TRBD2 (5 bases). Trimming left V 4 bases short and J 1 base short, with 11 bases between. The CDR3 runs 16 residues. The germline gives CDR1 SEHNR, CDR2 FQNEAQ (reference sequence). The CDR3: CASSSLTGSGANVLTF. DNA of the CDR3: TGTGCCAGCAGCTCCCTCACGGGGTCTGGGGCCAACGTCCTGACTTTC.

V and J are TRBV4-1 and TRBJ1-5, with D tentatively TRBD1 (5 bases). The CDR3 runs 16 residues. Germline CDR1 MGHRA, CDR2 YSYEKL. With 1 base removed from V and 4 bases from J, the gap between germline ends came to 14 bases. As DNA, the CDR3 is TGCGCCAGCAGCCAAGTAGGCAGGGAAAGTAATCAGCCCCAGCATTTT. Protein product: CASSQVGRESNQPQHF.

This rearrangement joins TRBV30 to TRBJ2-7; no clear D gene. The ends were cut back, 2 bases at V and 1 base at J, with 6 bases in the middle. The CDR3 length is 12 residues. Germline CDR1 and CDR2: GTSNPN and SVGIG (reference sequence). The CDR3 DNA follows: TGTGCCTGGAGTCCCCTTTCCTACGAGCAGTACTTC. It yields the protein CAWSPLSYEQYF.

The V and J genes are TRBV7-9 and TRBJ1-1; D call uncertain. The CDR3 runs 15 residues. The germline V and J ends were trimmed by 3 bases and 4 bases, with 15 bases remaining between them. From germline, CDR1 is SEHNR and CDR2 FQNEAQ (reference sequence). CDR3 protein: CASSFDGRGPTEAFF. Here the CDR3 DNA reads TGTGCCAGCAGCTTTGACGGCCGGGGTCCCACTGAAGCTTTCTTT.

The V gene is TRBV19, the J gene TRBJ1-3; D not resolved. This CDR3 spans 15 amino acids. V was cut by 5 bases and J by 0 bases, with 11 bases left in between. Germline loops: CDR1 LNHDA, CDR2 SQIVND (reference sequence). The CDR3 loop reads CASSSLRDSGNTIYF. CDR3 nucleotides: TGTGCCAGTAGTTCCCTTCGAGACTCTGGAAACACCATATATTTT.

This clone has just a few counts. The rearrangement uses TRBV30 and TRBJ1-5; no firm D call. This CDR3 region has 13 residues. Between the trimmed V and J ends, which lost 0 bases and 7 bases, there was a span of 10 bases. From germline, CDR1 is GTSNPN and CDR2 SVGIG (reference sequence). CDR3 DNA: TGTGCCTGGAGTGTGTCAGATAAACAGCCCCAGCATTTT. It encodes CAWSVSDKQPQHF. Full variable domain (remainder filled in from reference TRBV30 and TRBJ1-5): SQTIHQWPATLVQPVGSPLSLECTVEGTSNPNLYWYRQAAGRGLQLLFYSVGIGQISSEVPQNLSASRPQDRQFILSSKKLLLSDSGFYLCAWSVSDKQPQHFGDGTRLSIL.

This clone was detected once. V usage is TRBV3-1 (or the pseudogene TRBV3-2) and J usage is TRBJ2-7, with 9 nucleotides matching TRBD1. This CDR3 has 17 residues. The V and J ends lost 0 bases and 2 bases, in that order; junction bases with no gene match: 8. Looked up from germline, CDR1 is LGHDT and CDR2 is YNNKEL (reference sequence). CDR3 bases: TGTGCCAGCAGCCAAGATCAGGGGACAGGGCTCCCCTACGAGCAGTACTTC. This codes for CASSQDQGTGLPYEQYF.

The chain recombines TRBV2 with TRBJ2-3; possible D gene TRBD1, 6 bases. The V gene's germline CDR1 is SNHLY and CDR2 FYNNEI. Trimming removed 4 bases from V and 1 base from J, with 9 bases in between. CDR3 length equals 14 residues. The CDR3 loop is CASSVGGGTDTQYF. The CDR3 DNA reads TGTGCCAGCAGTGTAGGGGGAGGCACAGATACGCAGTATTTT.

The chain employs TRBV15 and TRBJ2-2; 7 bases match TRBD1. Trimming removed 0 bases from V and 8 bases from J; junction bases left unmatched: 3. The CDR3 length is 14 residues. CDR1 LNHNV and CDR2 YYDKDF come from the germline V gene (reference sequence). CDR3 sequence (DNA): TGTGCCACCAGCAGAGAGACAGGGTCGGGGGAGCTGTTTTTT. Translated, it gives CATSRETGSGELFF.

The V and J genes are TRBV21-1 and TRBJ2-7; TRBD2, the table's D call, lacks a check against the DNA. TRBV21-1 is annotated as a pseudogene. This CDR3 has 20 amino acids. The CDR3: CASSKGWGGTTQRGRYEQYF. CDR3 nucleotides: TGTGCCAGCAGCAAAGGGTGGGGAGGGACCACCCAACGGGGACGCTACGAGCAGTACTTC.

The V and J genes are TRBV3-1 (or the pseudogene TRBV3-2) and TRBJ1-1; D unresolved. With 4 bases removed from V and 0 bases from J, the gap between germline ends came to 18 bases. This CDR3 spans 17 amino acids. Germline values: CDR1 LGHDT, CDR2 YNNKEL (reference sequence). The CDR3 protein is CASSRSSGYIMNTEAFF. CDR3 DNA sequence: TGTGCCAGCAGCCGCTCAAGCGGGTATATAATGAACACTGAAGCTTTCTTT.

The J gene is TRBJ2-1, the V gene TRBV4-1; D remains unclear. V lost 3 bases, J lost 2 bases, and 11 bases lay in between. CDR1 is MGHRA and CDR2 is YSYEKL in the germline V gene. The length of the CDR3 is 15 residues. The chain's CDR3 is CASSHLPVPYNEQFF. The DNA for the CDR3 is TGCGCCAGCAGCCACCTCCCGGTACCCTACAATGAGCAGTTCTTC.

This chain connects TRBV7-2 to TRBJ2-2; 12 nucleotides match TRBD2. With 5 bases clipped from V and 3 bases from J, the junction kept 4 bases outside the gene matches. CDR3 length equals 16 residues. From germline, CDR1 is SGHTA and CDR2 FQGNSA. CDR3 loop: CASSPGLAGYTGELFF. In DNA form, the CDR3 reads TGTGCCAGCAGCCCCGGACTAGCGGGGTACACCGGGGAGCTGTTTTTT.

The chain joins TRBV19 to TRBJ1-1, with a tentative D call TRBD1 (6 bases). Per germline, CDR1 LNHDA and CDR2 SQIVND (reference sequence). CDR3 length: 14 residues. V was shortened by 9 bases and J by 1 base, with 15 bases between the two germline ends. In nucleotides, the CDR3 is TGTGCCAGCCAGAACTACAGGGAGAACACTGAAGCTTTCTTT. It specifies CASQNYRENTEAFF. Using reference TRBV19 and TRBJ1-1 for the parts outside the CDR3, the full variable domain is DGGITQSPKYLFRKEGQNVTLSCEQNLNHDAMYWYRQDPGQGLRLIYYSQIVNDFQKGDIAEGYSVSREKKESFPLTVTSAQKNPTAFYLCASQNYRENTEAFFGQGTRLTVV.

V and J are TRBV14 and TRBJ1-6; no reliable D call. V was clipped by 0 bases and J by 10 bases, with 13 bases between them. The CDR3 covers 15 residues. Germline CDR1 reads SGHDN; CDR2 reads FVKESK. The CDR3 DNA reads TGTGCCAGCAGCCAAGATGGCCGCGAGCGGTCACCCCTCCACTTT. Protein product: CASSQDGRERSPLHF.